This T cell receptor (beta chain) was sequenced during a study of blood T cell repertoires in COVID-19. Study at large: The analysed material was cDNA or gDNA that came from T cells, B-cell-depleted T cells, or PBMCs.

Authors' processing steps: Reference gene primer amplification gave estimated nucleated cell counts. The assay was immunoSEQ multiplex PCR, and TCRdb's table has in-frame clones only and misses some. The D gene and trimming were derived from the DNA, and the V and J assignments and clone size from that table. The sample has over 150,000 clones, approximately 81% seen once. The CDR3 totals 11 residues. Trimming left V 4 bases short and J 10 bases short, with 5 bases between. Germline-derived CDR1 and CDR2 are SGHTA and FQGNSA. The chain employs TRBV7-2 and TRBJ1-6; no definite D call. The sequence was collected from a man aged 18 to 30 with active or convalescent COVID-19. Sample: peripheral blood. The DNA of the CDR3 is TGTGCCAGCAGCTGGCAATCACCCCTCCACTTT. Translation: CASSWQSPLHF.